This T cell receptor (beta chain) is from a study of blood T cells in healthy people across ages. Together with a sample-barcoded 5' primer, a J-beta primer mix was included in a second PCR lasting about 7 to 12 cycles. TCRdb ran MiXCR on the 5' RACE reads and lists one entry per CDR3 protein. The sample includes 1.5 million to 2 million distinct CDR3 sequences, about 30% seen only once; the top ten take less than 9.5%. CDR1 is DFQATT, CDR2 SNEGSKA, per germline (reference sequence). J gave up 0 bases and V 1 base, and 16 bases lay outside the gene matches. The CDR3 runs to 19 residues. Study results and limitations: Significant beta diversity loss was already apparent by age approximately 40, declining roughly linearly. The CMV status of each donor remained undetermined, and this could have confounded shifts in expanded clonotypes.

Healthy Caucasian individuals from Russia aged roughly 6 to 100 were enrolled as donors. Comments on this clonotype: The antigen remains undetermined.

The chain combines TRBV20-1 with TRBJ2-3; 7 nucleotides match TRBD2. This receptor was obtained from a woman aged 25-40 years in good health. The sequencing sample was made of blood. The CDR3 DNA sequence: TGCAGTGCTAGAGTCTACGCGGCGGGGGAGCCCATCAGCACAGATACGCAGTATTTT. This gives the protein CSARVYAAGEPISTDTQYF.